These T cell receptor beta chains were read from a single sample in a study of T-cell reconstitution after alpha-beta-depleted transplantation in children. TCRdb re-derived calls from the PCR reads in MiXCR, one entry per CDR3 protein. Of under 850,000 distinct CDR3 sequences detected, over 10% appear once; the ten largest clones hold approximately 0.8%. The sample was PBMCs, taken before TCRalphabeta/CD19-depleted stem cell transplant. The origin of the receptors is a girl aged 2 to 10 with congenital amegakaryocytic thrombocytopenia, due to receive a stem cell transplant. CDR3s include the opening cysteine and the closing phenylalanine or tryptophan. The order of the fields is D gene, clone size, J gene, V gene, CDR3 length, CDR3 protein, CDR3 DNA. The D gene is left open where the match is weak. Some rows have no size entry. The others give once, few or many, or a class for an expanded clone.

d_gene: -; abundance: -; j_gene: TRBJ2-2; v_gene: TRBV6-5; len: 13; CDR3aa: CASSYRNRGELFF; CDR3nt: TGTGCCAGCAGTTACAGGAATCGGGGGGAGCTGTTTTTT
d_gene: TRBD2; abundance: many; j_gene: TRBJ2-5; v_gene: TRBV11-2; len: 18; CDR3aa: CASSLPPLAGSVSETQYF; CDR3nt: TGTGCCAGCAGCCTTCCCCCACTAGCGGGAAGTGTCTCTGAGACCCAGTACTTC
d_gene: -; abundance: few; j_gene: TRBJ1-1; v_gene: TRBV20-1; len: 13; CDR3aa: CSASARMNTEAFF; CDR3nt: TGCAGTGCTAGTGCTCGGATGAACACTGAAGCTTTCTTT
d_gene: -; abundance: many; j_gene: TRBJ1-1; v_gene: TRBV6-5; len: 14; CDR3aa: CASSYSIRNTEAFF; CDR3nt: TGTGCCAGCAGTTACTCGATCAGGAACACTGAAGCTTTCTTT
d_gene: -; abundance: -; j_gene: TRBJ2-3; v_gene: TRBV12-3/TRBV12-4; len: 11; CDR3aa: CAAQQGLEQYF; CDR3nt: TGTGCCGCCCAACAGGGTTTAGAGCAGTATTTT
d_gene: TRBD2; abundance: -; j_gene: TRBJ2-7; v_gene: TRBV3-1; len: 18; CDR3aa: CASSQIPHGLAGPYEQYF; CDR3nt: TGTGCCAGCAGCCAAATACCTCATGGACTAGCGGGCCCCTACGAGCAGTACTTC
d_gene: -; abundance: few; j_gene: TRBJ1-2; v_gene: TRBV30; len: 12; CDR3aa: CAWSLAGDGYTF; CDR3nt: TGTGCCTGGAGCCTAGCGGGGGATGGCTACACCTTC
d_gene: TRBD2; abundance: few; j_gene: TRBJ2-1; v_gene: TRBV2; len: 18; CDR3aa: CASRERLAGVSSYNEQFF; CDR3nt: TGTGCCAGCAGGGAGAGACTAGCGGGGGTTAGCTCCTACAATGAGCAGTTCTTC
d_gene: -; abundance: many; j_gene: TRBJ2-7; v_gene: TRBV20-1; len: 13; CDR3aa: CSASVGTSYEQYF; CDR3nt: TGCAGTGCTAGCGTTGGAACGTCCTACGAGCAGTACTTC
d_gene: -; abundance: many; j_gene: TRBJ2-1; v_gene: TRBV20-1; len: 14; CDR3aa: CSARHGSVINEQFF; CDR3nt: TGCAGTGCTAGACACGGGAGCGTTATCAATGAGCAGTTCTTC
d_gene: TRBD2; abundance: few; j_gene: TRBJ2-1; v_gene: TRBV5-1; len: 16; CDR3aa: CASSLTLAGGGNEQFF; CDR3nt: TGCGCCAGCAGCTTAACTCTAGCGGGAGGGGGCAATGAGCAGTTCTTC
d_gene: -; abundance: many; j_gene: TRBJ2-3; v_gene: TRBV29-1; len: 11; CDR3aa: CSVRQTDTQYF; CDR3nt: TGCAGCGTAAGACAGACAGATACGCAGTATTTT
d_gene: -; abundance: few; j_gene: TRBJ2-1; v_gene: TRBV7-7; len: 15; CDR3aa: CASSTTGTLHNEQFF; CDR3nt: TGTGCCAGCAGCACAACCGGGACACTCCACAATGAGCAGTTCTTC
d_gene: -; abundance: many; j_gene: TRBJ2-5; v_gene: TRBV20-1; len: 11; CDR3aa: CSELVGETQYF; CDR3nt: TGCAGTGAGTTGGTTGGCGAGACCCAGTACTTC
d_gene: -; abundance: -; j_gene: TRBJ2-3; v_gene: TRBV10-3; len: 16; CDR3aa: CAISESIPASTDTQYF; CDR3nt: TGTGCCATCAGTGAGTCGATCCCCGCTAGCACAGATACGCAGTATTTT
d_gene: -; abundance: many; j_gene: TRBJ2-1; v_gene: TRBV12-3/TRBV12-4; len: 13; CDR3aa: CASRPMGFAEQFF; CDR3nt: TGTGCCAGCAGACCGATGGGGTTTGCTGAGCAGTTCTTC
d_gene: -; abundance: few; j_gene: TRBJ1-2; v_gene: TRBV3-1; len: 15; CDR3aa: CASSHDLTENYGDTF; CDR3nt: TGTGCCAGCAGCCATGATCTGACAGAGAACTATGGCGACACCTTC
d_gene: -; abundance: few; j_gene: TRBJ2-3; v_gene: TRBV5-1; len: 14; CDR3aa: CASSAARGSDTQYF; CDR3nt: TGCGCCAGCAGCGCAGCCAGGGGATCCGATACGCAGTATTTT
d_gene: -; abundance: many; j_gene: TRBJ2-7; v_gene: TRBV5-1; len: 13; CDR3aa: CASSLNRNYEQYF; CDR3nt: TGCGCCAGCAGCTTGAATCGTAATTACGAGCAGTACTTC
d_gene: TRBD2; abundance: few; j_gene: TRBJ2-7; v_gene: TRBV12-3/TRBV12-4; len: 16; CDR3aa: CASSLRQGLASYEQYF; CDR3nt: TGTGCCAGCAGTTTAAGGCAGGGACTAGCGAGCTACGAGCAGTACTTC
d_gene: TRBD2; abundance: many; j_gene: TRBJ2-1; v_gene: TRBV12-3/TRBV12-4; len: 15; CDR3aa: CASSLLAGGLNEQFF; CDR3nt: TGTGCCAGCAGTTTACTAGCGGGAGGGTTAAATGAGCAGTTCTTC
d_gene: -; abundance: few; j_gene: TRBJ2-2; v_gene: TRBV28; len: 14; CDR3aa: CASSLAGEGGELFF; CDR3nt: TGTGCCAGCAGTTTAGCAGGGGAGGGCGGGGAGCTGTTTTTT
d_gene: -; abundance: many; j_gene: TRBJ1-2; v_gene: TRBV29-1; len: 16; CDR3aa: CSVQRGLTGFDYGYTF; CDR3nt: TGCAGCGTTCAGAGGGGCTTAACGGGGTTTGACTATGGCTACACCTTC
d_gene: -; abundance: -; j_gene: TRBJ2-7; v_gene: TRBV18; len: 13; CDR3aa: CASSKESFYEQYF; CDR3nt: TGTGCCAGCTCAAAAGAGTCCTTCTACGAGCAGTACTTC
d_gene: TRBD1; abundance: few; j_gene: TRBJ1-5; v_gene: TRBV15; len: 15; CDR3aa: CATAQRGLSNQPQHF; CDR3nt: TGTGCCACCGCCCAGAGGGGGCTGAGCAATCAGCCCCAGCATTTT
d_gene: -; abundance: many; j_gene: TRBJ2-5; v_gene: TRBV20-1; len: 16; CDR3aa: CSARDVVLGLPETQYF; CDR3nt: TGCAGTGCTAGAGACGTAGTTTTGGGACTTCCAGAGACCCAGTACTTC
d_gene: -; abundance: -; j_gene: TRBJ2-7; v_gene: TRBV5-1; len: 13; CDR3aa: CASARERIYEQYF; CDR3nt: TGCGCCAGCGCAAGGGAACGTATCTACGAGCAGTACTTC
d_gene: -; abundance: many; j_gene: TRBJ2-1; v_gene: TRBV20-1; len: 13; CDR3aa: CSARVPYGNEQFF; CDR3nt: TGCAGTGCTAGAGTCCCCTACGGGAATGAGCAGTTCTTC
d_gene: TRBD2; abundance: few; j_gene: TRBJ2-2; v_gene: TRBV20-1; len: 14; CDR3aa: CSAVAGGGSGELFF; CDR3nt: TGCAGTGCCGTAGCGGGAGGGGGGTCCGGGGAGCTGTTTTTT
d_gene: -; abundance: many; j_gene: TRBJ2-5; v_gene: TRBV12-3/TRBV12-4; len: 11; CDR3aa: CASSNLETQYF; CDR3nt: TGTGCCAGCAGTAATTTGGAGACCCAGTACTTC
d_gene: -; abundance: many; j_gene: TRBJ2-1; v_gene: TRBV20-1; len: 15; CDR3aa: CSAPAGRDLFNEQFF; CDR3nt: TGCAGTGCCCCGGCGGGTAGGGATTTATTCAATGAGCAGTTCTTC
d_gene: TRBD2; abundance: -; j_gene: TRBJ2-5; v_gene: TRBV7-9; len: 16; CDR3aa: CASSPLRTSGIETQYF; CDR3nt: TGTGCCAGCAGCCCGCTACGGACTAGCGGGATCGAGACCCAGTACTTC
d_gene: TRBD1; abundance: many; j_gene: TRBJ1-1; v_gene: TRBV5-1; len: 17; CDR3aa: CASSLTPGTGLNTEAFF; CDR3nt: TGCGCCAGCAGCTTAACCCCCGGGACAGGGCTGAACACTGAAGCTTTCTTT
d_gene: TRBD1; abundance: many; j_gene: TRBJ2-5; v_gene: TRBV20-1; len: 15; CDR3aa: CSARDGTGGMETQYF; CDR3nt: TGCAGTGCTAGAGATGGGACAGGGGGCATGGAGACCCAGTACTTC
d_gene: -; abundance: few; j_gene: TRBJ2-1; v_gene: TRBV20-1; len: 13; CDR3aa: CSARDSGVAEQFF; CDR3nt: TGCAGTGCTAGAGATTCGGGGGTAGCTGAGCAGTTCTTC
d_gene: TRBD2; abundance: -; j_gene: TRBJ2-1; v_gene: TRBV15; len: 15; CDR3aa: CATSRDWGLAPEQFF; CDR3nt: TGTGCCACCAGCAGAGATTGGGGACTAGCTCCAGAGCAGTTCTTC
d_gene: -; abundance: many; j_gene: TRBJ2-1; v_gene: TRBV20-1; len: 12; CDR3aa: CSASPTNNEQFF; CDR3nt: TGCAGTGCTAGTCCGACTAACAATGAGCAGTTCTTC
d_gene: -; abundance: many; j_gene: TRBJ1-6; v_gene: TRBV5-1; len: 13; CDR3aa: CASSTTPGSPLHF; CDR3nt: TGCGCCAGCAGCACGACCCCCGGTTCACCCCTCCACTTT
d_gene: -; abundance: many; j_gene: TRBJ2-1; v_gene: TRBV13; len: 17; CDR3aa: CASSLLAWDSSFNEQFF; CDR3nt: TGTGCCAGCAGCCTTTTGGCCTGGGACTCTTCATTTAATGAGCAGTTCTTC
d_gene: TRBD1; abundance: few; j_gene: TRBJ1-3; v_gene: TRBV20-1; len: 13; CDR3aa: CSARGQAGNTIYF; CDR3nt: TGCAGTGCCCGGGGACAGGCTGGAAACACCATATATTTT
d_gene: TRBD1; abundance: -; j_gene: TRBJ2-3; v_gene: TRBV4-1; len: 15; CDR3aa: CASSQQQGVTDTQYF; CDR3nt: TGCGCCAGCAGCCAACAACAGGGGGTCACAGATACGCAGTATTTT
d_gene: -; abundance: -; j_gene: TRBJ1-1; v_gene: TRBV7-9; len: 14; CDR3aa: CASSPPLRNTEAFF; CDR3nt: TGTGCCAGCAGCCCACCCCTTAGGAACACTGAAGCTTTCTTT
d_gene: -; abundance: many; j_gene: TRBJ2-1; v_gene: TRBV20-1; len: 15; CDR3aa: CSATSFRVFYNEQFF; CDR3nt: TGCAGTGCTACCTCTTTTCGGGTGTTTTACAATGAGCAGTTCTTC
d_gene: -; abundance: many; j_gene: TRBJ2-7; v_gene: TRBV29-1; len: 13; CDR3aa: CSVGATSSYEQYF; CDR3nt: TGCAGCGTTGGAGCGACTAGTTCCTACGAGCAGTACTTC
d_gene: -; abundance: -; j_gene: TRBJ2-5; v_gene: TRBV7-2; len: 15; CDR3aa: CASSPELAVQETQYF; CDR3nt: TGTGCCAGCAGCCCCGAATTAGCGGTTCAAGAGACCCAGTACTTC
d_gene: -; abundance: -; j_gene: TRBJ2-7; v_gene: TRBV7-9; len: 14; CDR3aa: CASSFSISSYEQYF; CDR3nt: TGTGCCAGCAGCTTCTCTATTAGCTCCTACGAGCAGTACTTC
d_gene: -; abundance: -; j_gene: TRBJ1-2; v_gene: TRBV5-5; len: 14; CDR3aa: CASSPQGNHYGYTF; CDR3nt: TGTGCCAGCAGCCCCCAGGGCAACCACTATGGCTACACCTTC
d_gene: -; abundance: few; j_gene: TRBJ1-1; v_gene: TRBV29-1; len: 14; CDR3aa: CSVEDSQGAHEAFF; CDR3nt: TGCAGCGTTGAAGATTCACAGGGCGCGCATGAAGCTTTCTTT
d_gene: -; abundance: many; j_gene: TRBJ2-3; v_gene: TRBV7-2; len: 14; CDR3aa: CASSLAEGSDTQYF; CDR3nt: TGTGCCAGCAGCTTAGCTGAGGGGAGCGATACGCAGTATTTT
d_gene: -; abundance: -; j_gene: TRBJ2-7; v_gene: TRBV3-1; len: 14; CDR3aa: CASSPTATSYEQYF; CDR3nt: TGTGCCAGCAGCCCGACTGCTACCTCCTACGAGCAGTACTTC
d_gene: -; abundance: few; j_gene: TRBJ2-2; v_gene: TRBV20-1; len: 15; CDR3aa: CSARTAGTNTGELFF; CDR3nt: TGCAGTGCTAGAACCGCGGGCACGAACACCGGGGAGCTGTTTTTT
d_gene: TRBD2; abundance: many; j_gene: TRBJ2-1; v_gene: TRBV20-1; len: 14; CDR3aa: CSATSGSIYNEQFF; CDR3nt: TGCAGTGCTACTAGCGGGAGTATCTACAATGAGCAGTTCTTC
d_gene: -; abundance: -; j_gene: TRBJ2-1; v_gene: TRBV14; len: 15; CDR3aa: CASSQAVASHNEQFF; CDR3nt: TGTGCCAGCAGCCAAGCTGTAGCGTCCCACAATGAGCAGTTCTTC
d_gene: TRBD1; abundance: many; j_gene: TRBJ2-1; v_gene: TRBV20-1; len: 17; CDR3aa: CSAREAVLSDRAYEQFF; CDR3nt: TGCAGTGCTAGAGAAGCCGTCTTAAGTGACAGGGCTTATGAGCAGTTCTTC